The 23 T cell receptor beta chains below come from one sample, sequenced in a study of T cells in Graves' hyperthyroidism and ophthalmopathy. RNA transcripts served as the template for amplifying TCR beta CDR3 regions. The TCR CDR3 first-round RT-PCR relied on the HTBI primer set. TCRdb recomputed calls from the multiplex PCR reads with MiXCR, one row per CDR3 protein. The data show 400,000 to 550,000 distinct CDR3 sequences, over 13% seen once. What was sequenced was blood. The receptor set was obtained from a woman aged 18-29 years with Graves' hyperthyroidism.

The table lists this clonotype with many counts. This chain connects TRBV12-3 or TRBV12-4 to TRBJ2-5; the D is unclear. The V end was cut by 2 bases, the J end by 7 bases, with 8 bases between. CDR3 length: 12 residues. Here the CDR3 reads CASSLRVGTQYF. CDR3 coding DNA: TGTGCCAGCAGTTTACGAGTTGGGACCCAGTACTTC.

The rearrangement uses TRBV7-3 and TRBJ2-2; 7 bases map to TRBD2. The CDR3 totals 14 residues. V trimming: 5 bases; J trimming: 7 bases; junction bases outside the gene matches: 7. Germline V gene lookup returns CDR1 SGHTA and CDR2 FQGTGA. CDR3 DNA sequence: TGTGCCAGCAGCCAGCCCTCTAGCGGCGGGGAGCTGTTTTTT. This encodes CASSQPSSGGELFF.

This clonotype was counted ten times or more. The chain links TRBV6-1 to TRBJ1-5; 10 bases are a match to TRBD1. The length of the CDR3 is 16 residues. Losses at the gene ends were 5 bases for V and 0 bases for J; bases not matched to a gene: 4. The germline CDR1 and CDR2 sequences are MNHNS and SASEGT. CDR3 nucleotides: TGTGCCAGCAGTCGGGGGACAGGGGTTAGCAATCAGCCCCAGCATTTT. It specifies CASSRGTGVSNQPQHF.

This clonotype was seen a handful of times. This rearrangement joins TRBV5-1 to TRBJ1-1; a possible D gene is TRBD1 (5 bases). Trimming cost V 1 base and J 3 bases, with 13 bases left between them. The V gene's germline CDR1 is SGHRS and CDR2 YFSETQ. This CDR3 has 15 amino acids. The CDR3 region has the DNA TGCGCCAGCAGCTTGATTCCAGGGACGGACACTGAAGCTTTCTTT. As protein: CASSLIPGTDTEAFF.

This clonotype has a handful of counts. CDR3 sequence (DNA): TGCAGTGCTAGAGTAGGGACAGGGGGGAATCAGCCCCAGCATTTT. Translation gives CSARVGTGGNQPQHF. The J gene is TRBJ1-5, the V gene TRBV20-1; 11 bases agree with TRBD1. Germline-derived CDR1 and CDR2 are DFQATT and SNEGSKA (reference sequence). The CDR3 consists of 15 residues. V lost 1 base to trimming and J lost 4 bases; unmatched junction nucleotides: 3.

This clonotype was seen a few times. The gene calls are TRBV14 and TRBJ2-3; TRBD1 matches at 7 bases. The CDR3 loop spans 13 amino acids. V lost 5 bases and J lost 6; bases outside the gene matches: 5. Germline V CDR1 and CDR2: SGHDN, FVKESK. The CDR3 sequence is CASSTQGVDTQYF. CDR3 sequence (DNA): TGTGCCAGCAGCACCCAGGGGGTCGATACGCAGTATTTT.

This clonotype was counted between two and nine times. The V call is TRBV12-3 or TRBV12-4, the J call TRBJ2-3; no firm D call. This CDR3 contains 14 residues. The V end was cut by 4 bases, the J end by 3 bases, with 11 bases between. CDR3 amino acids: CASSSLFGTDTQYF. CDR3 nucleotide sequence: TGTGCCAGCAGTTCTTTATTCGGGACAGATACGCAGTATTTT.

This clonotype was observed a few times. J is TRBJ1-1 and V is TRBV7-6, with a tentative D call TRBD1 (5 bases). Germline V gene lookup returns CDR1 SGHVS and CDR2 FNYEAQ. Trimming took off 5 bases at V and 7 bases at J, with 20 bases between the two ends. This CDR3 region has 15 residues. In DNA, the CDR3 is TGTGCCAGCAGCCTAAGAGCGAGGGACCGCAATGAAGCTTTCTTT. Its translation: CASSLRARDRNEAFF.

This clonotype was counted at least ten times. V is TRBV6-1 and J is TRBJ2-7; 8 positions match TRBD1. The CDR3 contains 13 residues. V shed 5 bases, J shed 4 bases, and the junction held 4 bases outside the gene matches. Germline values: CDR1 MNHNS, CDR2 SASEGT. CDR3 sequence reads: CASSTGGWYEQYF. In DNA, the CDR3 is TGTGCCAGCAGTACAGGGGGTTGGTACGAGCAGTACTTC.

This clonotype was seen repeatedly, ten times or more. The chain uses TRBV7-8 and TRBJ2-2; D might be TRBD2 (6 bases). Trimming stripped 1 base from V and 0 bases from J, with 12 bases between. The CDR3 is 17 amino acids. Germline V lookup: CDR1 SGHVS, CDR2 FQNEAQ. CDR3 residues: CASSLGSRLANTGELFF. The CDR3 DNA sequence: TGTGCCAGCAGCTTAGGGAGTAGACTAGCGAACACCGGGGAGCTGTTTTTT. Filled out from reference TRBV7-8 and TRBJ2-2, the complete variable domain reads GAGVSQSPRYKVAKRGQDVALRCDPISGHVSLFWYQQALGQGPEFLTYFQNEAQLDKSGLPSDRFFAERPEGSVSTLKIQRTQQEDSAVYLCASSLGSRLANTGELFFGEGSRLTVL.

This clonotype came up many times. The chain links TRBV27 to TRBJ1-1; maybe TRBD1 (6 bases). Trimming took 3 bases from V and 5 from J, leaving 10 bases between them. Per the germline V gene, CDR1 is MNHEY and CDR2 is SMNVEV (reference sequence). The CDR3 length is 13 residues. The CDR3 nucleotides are TGTGCCAGCAGTTTGGGGGCGCGAACTGAAGCTTTCTTT. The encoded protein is CASSLGARTEAFF.

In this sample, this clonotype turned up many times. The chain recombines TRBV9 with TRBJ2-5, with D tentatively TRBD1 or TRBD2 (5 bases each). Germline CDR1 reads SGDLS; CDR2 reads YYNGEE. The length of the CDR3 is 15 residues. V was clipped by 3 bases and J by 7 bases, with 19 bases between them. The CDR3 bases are TGTGCCAGCAGCGGGTGGGACGGCAGCCGGGGGACCCAGTACTTC. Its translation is CASSGWDGSRGTQYF. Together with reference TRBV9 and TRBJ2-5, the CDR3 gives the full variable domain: DSGVTQTPKHLITATGQRVTLRCSPRSGDLSVYWYQQSLDQGLQFLIQYYNGEERAKGNILERFSAQQFPDLHSELNLSSLELGDSALYFCASSGWDGSRGTQYFGPGTRLLVL.

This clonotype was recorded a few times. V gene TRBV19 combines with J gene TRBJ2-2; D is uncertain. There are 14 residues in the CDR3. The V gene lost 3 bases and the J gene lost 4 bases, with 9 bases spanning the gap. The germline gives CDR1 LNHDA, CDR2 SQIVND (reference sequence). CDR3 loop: CASSIPGSTGELFF. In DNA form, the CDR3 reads TGTGCCAGTAGTATTCCCGGGTCCACCGGGGAGCTGTTTTTT. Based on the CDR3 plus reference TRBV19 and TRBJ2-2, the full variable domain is DGGITQSPKYLFRKEGQNVTLSCEQNLNHDAMYWYRQDPGQGLRLIYYSQIVNDFQKGDIAEGYSVSREKKESFPLTVTSAQKNPTAFYLCASSIPGSTGELFFGEGSRLTVL.

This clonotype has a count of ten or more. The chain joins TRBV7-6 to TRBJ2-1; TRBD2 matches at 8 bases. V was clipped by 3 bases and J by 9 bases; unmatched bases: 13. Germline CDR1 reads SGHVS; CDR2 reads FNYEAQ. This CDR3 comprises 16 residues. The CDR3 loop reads CASSLGAGGNTGEQFF. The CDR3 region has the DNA TGTGCCAGCAGCTTGGGTGCGGGAGGAAATACTGGTGAGCAGTTCTTC.

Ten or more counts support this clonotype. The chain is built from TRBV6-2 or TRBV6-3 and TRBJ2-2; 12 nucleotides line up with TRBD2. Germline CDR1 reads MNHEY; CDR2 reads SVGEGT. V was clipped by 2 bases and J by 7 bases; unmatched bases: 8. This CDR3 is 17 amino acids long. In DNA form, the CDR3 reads TGTGCCAGCAGTTACACACGGACTAGCGGGACGTACGGGGAGCTGTTTTTT. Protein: CASSYTRTSGTYGELFF.

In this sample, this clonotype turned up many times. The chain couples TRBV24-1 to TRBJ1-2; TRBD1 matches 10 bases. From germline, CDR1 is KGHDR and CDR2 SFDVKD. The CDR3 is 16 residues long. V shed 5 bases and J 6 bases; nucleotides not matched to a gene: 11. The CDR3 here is CATSGGPGQGFDGYTF. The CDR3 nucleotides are TGTGCCACCAGTGGCGGACCGGGACAGGGGTTCGATGGCTACACCTTC.

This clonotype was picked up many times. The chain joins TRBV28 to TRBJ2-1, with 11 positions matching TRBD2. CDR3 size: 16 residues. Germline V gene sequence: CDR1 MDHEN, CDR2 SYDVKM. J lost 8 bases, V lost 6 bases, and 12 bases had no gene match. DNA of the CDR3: TGTGCCAGCAGCGCCAATAGCGGGAGGGGAGTATATGAGCAGTTCTTC. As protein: CASSANSGRGVYEQFF.

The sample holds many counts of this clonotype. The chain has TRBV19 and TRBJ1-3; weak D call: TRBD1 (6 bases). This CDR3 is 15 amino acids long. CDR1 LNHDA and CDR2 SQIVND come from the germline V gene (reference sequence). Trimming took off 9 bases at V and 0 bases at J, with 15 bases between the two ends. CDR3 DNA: TGTGCCAGCGGACCTCAGGGGAGCTCTGGAAACACCATATATTTT. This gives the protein CASGPQGSSGNTIYF.

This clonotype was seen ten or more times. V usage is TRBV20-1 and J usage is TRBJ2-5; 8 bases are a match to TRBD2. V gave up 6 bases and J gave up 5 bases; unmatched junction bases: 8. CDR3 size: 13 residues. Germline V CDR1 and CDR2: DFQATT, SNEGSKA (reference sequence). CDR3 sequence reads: CSADSGTRETQYF. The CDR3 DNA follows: TGCAGTGCGGACTCCGGGACTAGGGAGACCCAGTACTTC.

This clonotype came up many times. CDR3 region: CASGLGLAGWDTQYF. In nucleotides, the CDR3 is TGTGCTAGTGGTTTGGGACTAGCGGGTTGGGATACGCAGTATTTT. This chain uses TRBV12-5 with TRBJ2-3, with 10 bases that match TRBD2. The V gene's germline CDR1 is LGHNT and CDR2 FRNRAP. CDR3 length: 15 residues. V lost 1 base, J lost 6 bases, and 4 bases stayed unmatched.

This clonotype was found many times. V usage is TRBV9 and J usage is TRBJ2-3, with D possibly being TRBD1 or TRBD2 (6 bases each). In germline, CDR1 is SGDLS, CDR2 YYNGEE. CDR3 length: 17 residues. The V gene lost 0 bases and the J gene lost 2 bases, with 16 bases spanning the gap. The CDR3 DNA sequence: TGTGCCAGCAGCGTAGGGGTTGCGGGACAAGTCACAGATACGCAGTATTTT. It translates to CASSVGVAGQVTDTQYF.

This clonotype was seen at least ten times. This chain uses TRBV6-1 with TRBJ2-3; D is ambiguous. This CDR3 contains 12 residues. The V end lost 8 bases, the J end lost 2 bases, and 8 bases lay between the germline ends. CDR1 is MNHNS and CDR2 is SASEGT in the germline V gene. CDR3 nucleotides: TGTGCCAGCGAACCCTTCACAGATACGCAGTATTTT. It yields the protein CASEPFTDTQYF.

CDR3 in DNA: TGCAGTGTCCCGGGACAGGTCACAGATACGCAGTATTTT. Residues: CSVPGQVTDTQYF. This chain joins TRBV20-1 and TRBJ2-3; 8 positions agree with TRBD1. With V trimmed by 7 bases and J by 2 bases, 5 bases remained unmatched. Germline CDR1 reads DFQATT; CDR2 reads SNEGSKA (reference sequence). CDR3 length: 13 amino acids.